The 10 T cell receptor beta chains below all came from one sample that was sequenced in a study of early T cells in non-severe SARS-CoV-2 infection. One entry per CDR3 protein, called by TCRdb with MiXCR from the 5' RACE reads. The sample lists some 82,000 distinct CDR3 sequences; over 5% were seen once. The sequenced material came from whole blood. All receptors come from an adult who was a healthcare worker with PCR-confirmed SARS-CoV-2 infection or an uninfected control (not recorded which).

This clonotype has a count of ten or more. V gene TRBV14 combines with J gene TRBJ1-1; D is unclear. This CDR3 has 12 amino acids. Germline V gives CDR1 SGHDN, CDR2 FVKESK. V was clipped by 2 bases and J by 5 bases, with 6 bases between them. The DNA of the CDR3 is TGTGCCAGCAGCCAAACGGGGACTGAAGCTTTCTTT. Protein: CASSQTGTEAFF.

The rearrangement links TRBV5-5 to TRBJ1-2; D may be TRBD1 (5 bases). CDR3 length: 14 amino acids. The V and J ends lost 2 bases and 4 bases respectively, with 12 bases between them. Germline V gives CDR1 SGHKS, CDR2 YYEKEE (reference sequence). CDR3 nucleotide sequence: TGTGCCAGCAGCTTCCGGGACTCCGTCTATGGCTACACCTTC. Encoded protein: CASSFRDSVYGYTF.

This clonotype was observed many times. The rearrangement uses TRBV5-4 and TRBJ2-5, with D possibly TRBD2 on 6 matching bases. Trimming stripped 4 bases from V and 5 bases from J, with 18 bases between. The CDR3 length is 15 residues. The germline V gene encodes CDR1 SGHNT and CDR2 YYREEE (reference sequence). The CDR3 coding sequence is TGTGCCAGCAGCCACGGAGGGCAGGAAGGTGAGACCCAGTACTTC. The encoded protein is CASSHGGQEGETQYF.

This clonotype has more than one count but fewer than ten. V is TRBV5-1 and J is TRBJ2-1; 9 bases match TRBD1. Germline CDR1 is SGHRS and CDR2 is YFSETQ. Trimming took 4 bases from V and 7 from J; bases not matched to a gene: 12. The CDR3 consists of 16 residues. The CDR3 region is CASSQGTGNIINEQFF. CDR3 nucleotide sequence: TGCGCCAGCAGCCAAGGGACAGGGAACATCATTAATGAGCAGTTCTTC.

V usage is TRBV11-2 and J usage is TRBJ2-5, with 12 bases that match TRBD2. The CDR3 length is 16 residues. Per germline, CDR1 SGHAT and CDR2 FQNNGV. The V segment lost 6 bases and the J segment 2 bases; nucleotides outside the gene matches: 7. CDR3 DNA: TGTGCCAGCAGTTGGACTAGCGGGGCGTCGCAAGAGACCCAGTACTTC. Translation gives CASSWTSGASQETQYF. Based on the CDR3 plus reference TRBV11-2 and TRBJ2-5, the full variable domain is EAGVAQSPRYKIIEKRQSVAFWCNPISGHATLYWYQQILGQGPKLLIQFQNNGVVDDSQLPKDRFSAERLKGVDSTLKIQPAKLEDSAVYLCASSWTSGASQETQYFGPGTRLLVL.

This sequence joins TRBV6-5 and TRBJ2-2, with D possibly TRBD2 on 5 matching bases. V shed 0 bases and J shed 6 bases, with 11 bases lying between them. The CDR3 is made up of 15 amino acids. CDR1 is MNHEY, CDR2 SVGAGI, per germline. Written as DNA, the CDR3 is TGTGCCAGCAGTTACTCGAGTACTAGAGCCGGGGAGCTGTTTTTT. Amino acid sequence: CASSYSSTRAGELFF.

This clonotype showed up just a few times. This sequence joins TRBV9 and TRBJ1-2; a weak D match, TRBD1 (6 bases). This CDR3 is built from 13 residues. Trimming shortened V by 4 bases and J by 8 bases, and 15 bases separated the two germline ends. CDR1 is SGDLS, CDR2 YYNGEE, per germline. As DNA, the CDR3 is TGTGCCAGCAGCCTGGGGGGGCGGCGAGGCTACACCTTC. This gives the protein CASSLGGRRGYTF.

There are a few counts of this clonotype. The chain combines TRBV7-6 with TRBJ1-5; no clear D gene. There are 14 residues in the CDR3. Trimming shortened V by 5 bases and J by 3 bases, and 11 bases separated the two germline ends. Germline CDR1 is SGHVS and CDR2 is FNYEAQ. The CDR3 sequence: CASSPGRNNQPQHF. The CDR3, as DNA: TGTGCCAGCAGCCCAGGACGGAACAATCAGCCCCAGCATTTT.

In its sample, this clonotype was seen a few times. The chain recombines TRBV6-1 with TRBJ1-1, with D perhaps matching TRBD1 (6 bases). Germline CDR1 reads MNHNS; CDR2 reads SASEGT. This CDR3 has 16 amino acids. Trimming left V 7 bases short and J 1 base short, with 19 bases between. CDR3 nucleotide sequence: TGTGCCAGCAACCAGTCCCGGCTCAGGGGGAACACTGAAGCTTTCTTT. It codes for CASNQSRLRGNTEAFF.

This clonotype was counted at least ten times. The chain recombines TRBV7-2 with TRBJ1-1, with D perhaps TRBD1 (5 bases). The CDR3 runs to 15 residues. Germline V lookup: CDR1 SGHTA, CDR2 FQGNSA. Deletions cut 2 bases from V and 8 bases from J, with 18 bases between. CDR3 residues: CASSLSFTGGTEAFF. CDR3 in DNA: TGTGCCAGCAGCTTAAGTTTCACCGGGGGGACGGAAGCTTTCTTT.